A selection of T cell receptor beta chains follows, all from one sample in a study of blood T cells in healthy people across ages. TCRdb itself ran the 5' RACE reads through MiXCR, one entry per CDR3 protein. The table records more than 650,000 distinct CDR3 sequences, approximately 21% of them present only once. The sequencing sample was made of blood. These receptor sequences come from a man in his 70s in good health. Each CDR3 is given with its conserved first and last residue. A D gene is named only where the DNA matches it firmly. Where a row states a size, it is once, few, many or the class of an expanded clone; other rows omit it.

V gene	clone size	D gene	J gene	CDR3 protein	CDR3 DNA
TRBV10-3	few	NA	TRBJ2-5	CAISESGDVGETQYF	TGTGCCATCAGTGAGTCAGGGGATGTTGGGGAGACCCAGTACTTC
TRBV7-9	few	NA	TRBJ1-2	CASSLAGIPGSYGYTF	TGTGCCAGCAGCTTGGCAGGGATCCCTGGGAGCTATGGCTACACCTTC
TRBV7-8	NA	NA	TRBJ2-2	CASSFLLGELFF	TGTGCCAGCAGCTTCCTTTTAGGGGAGCTGTTTTTT
TRBV6-2/TRBV6-3	few	NA	TRBJ1-5	CASLGGTGNQPQHF	TGTGCCAGCCTGGGCGGGACCGGCAATCAGCCCCAGCATTTT
TRBV28	NA	NA	TRBJ1-1	CASSLADSPNTEAFF	TGTGCCAGCAGTTTGGCGGACAGTCCTAACACTGAAGCTTTCTTT
TRBV11-3	NA	NA	TRBJ2-3	CASSFKEETQYF	TGTGCCAGCAGCTTTAAAGAGGAGACGCAGTATTTT
TRBV15	NA	TRBD1	TRBJ2-1	CATSRLLDRGSYNEQFF	TGTGCCACCAGCAGACTCCTAGACAGGGGCTCCTACAATGAGCAGTTCTTC
TRBV4-3	many	TRBD2	TRBJ2-2	CASSQEGTSGNTGELFF	TGCGCCAGCAGCCAAGAAGGGACTAGCGGAAACACCGGGGAGCTGTTTTTT
TRBV5-1	many	TRBD1	TRBJ1-4	CASSSDRGYEKLFF	TGCGCCAGCAGCTCAGACAGGGGGTATGAAAAACTGTTTTTT
TRBV7-9	few	TRBD2	TRBJ2-3	CASSFTSGDTDTQYF	TGTGCCAGCAGCTTCACTAGCGGGGACACAGATACGCAGTATTTT
TRBV20-1	NA	TRBD2	TRBJ2-1	CSARELTSGDEQFF	TGCAGTGCTAGAGAGCTGACTAGCGGGGATGAGCAGTTCTTC
TRBV27	NA	NA	TRBJ1-2	CTSSLENYGYTF	TGCACCAGCAGTTTGGAAAACTATGGCTACACCTTC
TRBV24-1	NA	NA	TRBJ2-1	CATSDLVGGSYNEQFF	TGTGCCACCAGTGATTTGGTCGGTGGCTCCTACAATGAGCAGTTCTTC
TRBV20-1	few	TRBD2	TRBJ2-5	CSARGLAEETQYF	TGCAGTGCTCGCGGACTAGCCGAGGAGACCCAGTACTTC
TRBV12-3/TRBV12-4	few	NA	TRBJ2-5	CASSIGGTETQYF	TGTGCCAGCAGTATTGGGGGTACAGAGACCCAGTACTTC
TRBV12-3/TRBV12-4	NA	NA	TRBJ2-1	CASSLLLLAHVQFF	TGTGCCAGCAGTTTGTTACTGCTAGCACATGTGCAGTTCTTC
TRBV28	NA	TRBD1	TRBJ2-1	CASSAPGTGLNEQFF	TGTGCCAGCAGCGCACCGGGGACAGGGCTCAATGAGCAGTTCTTC
TRBV6-5	NA	NA	TRBJ2-5	CTSSFLHLQETQYF	TGTACCAGCAGTTTTCTCCACTTGCAAGAGACCCAGTACTTC
TRBV5-1	NA	NA	TRBJ2-1	CASSLVGEHNEQFF	TGCGCCAGCAGCTTGGTGGGAGAGCACAATGAGCAGTTCTTC
TRBV12-3/TRBV12-4	NA	NA	TRBJ1-2	CASSDGLANYGYTF	TGTGCCAGCAGTGACGGCTTGGCTAACTATGGCTACACCTTC
TRBV5-5	NA	NA	TRBJ2-1	CASSIDSEQFF	TGTGCCAGCAGCATTGACTCTGAGCAGTTCTTC
TRBV6-4	NA	NA	TRBJ2-6	CASKKEPGANVLTF	TGTGCCAGCAAGAAGGAGCCTGGGGCCAACGTCCTGACTTTC
TRBV6-2/TRBV6-3	NA	TRBD1	TRBJ2-5	CASSYSRDRNQVVETQYF	TGTGCCAGCAGTTACTCGAGGGACAGGAACCAAGTGGTCGAGACCCAGTACTTC
TRBV4-2	few	TRBD2	TRBJ2-4	CASSQDWGGGTSVSIQYF	TGTGCCAGCAGCCAAGATTGGGGCGGGGGGACCTCCGTAAGCATTCAGTACTTC
TRBV5-6	NA	NA	TRBJ2-7	CASSSGDTFSYEQYF	TGTGCCAGCAGCTCGGGGGACACTTTCTCCTACGAGCAGTACTTC
TRBV20-1	NA	TRBD2	TRBJ2-3	CSAREVRTSEDTQYF	TGCAGTGCTAGAGAGGTTCGGACTAGCGAAGATACGCAGTATTTT
TRBV28	NA	TRBD2	TRBJ2-3	CASSLFKGTSGHTDTQYF	TGTGCCAGCAGTCTCTTCAAGGGGACTAGCGGACACACAGATACGCAGTATTTT
TRBV7-3	few	TRBD2	TRBJ2-1	CASSLRGGRTANEQFF	TGTGCCAGCAGCTTAAGGGGCGGGAGAACGGCCAATGAGCAGTTCTTC
TRBV5-1	NA	TRBD2	TRBJ2-3	CASSSRGAGGPVSSTDTQYF	TGCGCCAGCAGCTCCCGTGGAGCGGGGGGTCCCGTGAGTAGCACAGATACGCAGTATTTT
TRBV7-9	NA	NA	TRBJ2-5	CASSYGALETQYF	TGTGCCAGCAGCTACGGGGCCCTGGAGACCCAGTACTTC
TRBV18	NA	NA	TRBJ1-1	CASSPFRENTEAFF	TGTGCCAGCTCACCGTTCCGGGAGAACACTGAAGCTTTCTTT
TRBV5-1	few	TRBD1	TRBJ1-1	CASSWDSGPNTEAFF	TGCGCCAGCAGCTGGGACAGCGGACCGAACACTGAAGCTTTCTTT
TRBV12-3/TRBV12-4	NA	NA	TRBJ2-3	CASSFPLPGDTQYF	TGTGCCAGCAGTTTTCCCCTCCCGGGTGATACGCAGTATTTT
TRBV12-3/TRBV12-4	few	NA	TRBJ2-3	CASSFSGPIKDTQYF	TGTGCCAGCAGCTTTAGTGGGCCGATCAAAGATACGCAGTATTTT
TRBV27	NA	NA	TRBJ1-2	CASSRADANYGCTF	TGTGCCAGCAGTCGGGCAGACGCTAACTATGGCTGCACCTTC
TRBV28	NA	NA	TRBJ1-1	CASSGSSGTEAFF	TGTGCCAGCAGTGGCTCTTCGGGCACTGAAGCTTTCTTT
TRBV6-1	NA	TRBD1	TRBJ1-2	CASRDRYGYTF	TGTGCCAGCCGGGACAGATATGGCTACACCTTC